This TCR beta chain was obtained from a study of blood T cell repertoires in COVID-19. Looking at the study overall: Researchers got acute and convalescent COVID-19 samples from the United States, Italy and Spain. Sample material is recorded as cDNA or gDNA derived from T cells, B-cell-depleted T cells, or PBMCs.

Original analysis: Amplified reference gene primers provided the basis for estimating nucleated cell counts. Here immunoSEQ multiplex PCR was the method, and the copy in TCRdb shows in-frame clones only, minus some. The V and J calls and clone size are taken from that table; D and trimming were inferred from the DNA. The data show some 360,000 clones, 89% seen once. This CDR3 comprises 13 residues. The germline V gene has CDR1 SGHTA and CDR2 FQGNSA. The V end was cut by 2 bases, the J end by 2 bases, with 6 bases between. The V and J genes are TRBV7-2 and TRBJ1-1, with D uncertain. The sequence was collected from a woman between 55 and 75 years old with COVID-19, enrolled during active disease. Material for sequencing was peripheral blood. CDR3 amino acids: CASSLYRNTEAFF. The CDR3 DNA sequence: TGTGCCAGCAGCTTATACAGAAACACTGAAGCTTTCTTT.